This T cell receptor (beta chain) was recovered during a study of beta chain features in type 1 diabetes. This clone was counted between two and nine times. The whole isolated RNA underwent reverse transcription, so sequencing captured expressed TCRB transcripts. Only in-frame clones appear in the TCRdb table, and some are missing; sequencing was by immunoSEQ multiplex PCR. The sample shows 450,000 to 550,000 clones, approximately 31% of them seen only once. With 6 bases removed from V and 5 bases from J, the gap between germline ends came to 14 bases. CDR1 is SQVTM and CDR2 is ANQGSEA in the germline V gene. This CDR3 is built from 12 residues.

Sequencing was carried out using naive CD4+ T cells from blood. The origin of this receptor is a man aged 18 to 35 in good health. J is TRBJ2-7 and V is TRBV29-1; D is undetermined. The CDR3 region has the DNA TGCAGCGTCTGGCCGTTGGGCCACGAGCAGTACTTC. Amino acids: CSVWPLGHEQYF.